These 14 T cell receptor beta chains were sequenced from one sample in a study of monozygotic twins with inflammatory bowel disease. TCRdb re-called the 5' RACE reads and shows each CDR3 protein once, DNA omitted. This table holds under 350,000 distinct CDR3 sequences. Sequencing was done on a sample of blood. These receptors originate from a human donor with ulcerative colitis or Crohn's disease, or a healthy co-twin of an affected twin (not recorded which).

The V gene is TRBV29-1, the J gene TRBJ1-1. This CDR3 spans 11 amino acids. Per the germline V gene, CDR1 is SQVTM and CDR2 is ANQGSEA. This chain's CDR3 is CSGRGLAEAFF.

This rearrangement joins TRBV28 to TRBJ1-1. Germline V CDR1 and CDR2: MDHEN, SYDVKM. The CDR3 length is 16 residues. The chain's CDR3 is CASSSYRGVRNTEAFF.

The V and J genes are TRBV5-1 and TRBJ1-4; the D gene TCRdb calls, TRBD1, cannot be checked with no DNA. CDR3 length: 13 amino acids. Germline assignment: CDR1 SGHRS and CDR2 YFSETQ. The CDR3 sequence: CASSSGELEKLFF.

Here the CDR3 reads CASSLPGTENNEQFF. V is TRBV28 and J is TRBJ2-1; TCRdb's D call, TRBD1, is unchecked because there is no DNA. Germline V gene sequence: CDR1 MDHEN, CDR2 SYDVKM. The CDR3 is made up of 15 amino acids.

The chain employs TRBV20-1 and TRBJ2-7; the D call of TRBD2 rests on TCRdb alone, since no DNA is present to check it. Germline loops: CDR1 DFQATT, CDR2 SNEGSKA (reference sequence). CDR3 length equals 13 residues. The CDR3 sequence: CSARSSGTYEQYF.

The gene calls are TRBV4-3 and TRBJ1-2. Germline values: CDR1 LGHNA, CDR2 YSLEER. The CDR3 has 15 residues. CDR3 sequence reads: CASSQDREGYYGYTF.

The J gene is TRBJ2-1, the V gene TRBV18; TCRdb designates TRBD1, a call that cannot be tested without DNA. Germline V gives CDR1 KGHSH, CDR2 LQKENI. CDR3 length: 14 residues. CDR3 in amino acids: CASADRGLVNEQFF.

The gene calls are TRBV7-2 and TRBJ2-3; TCRdb's D gene call, TRBD2, goes unchecked for lack of DNA. There are 12 residues in the CDR3. The germline CDR1 and CDR2 sequences are SGHTA and FQGNSA. This CDR3 reads CASSSRTSLEYF.

The chain uses TRBV20-1 and TRBJ2-2; TCRdb returns TRBD2, unconfirmable since there is no DNA. Germline V gene sequence: CDR1 DFQATT, CDR2 SNEGSKA (reference sequence). There are 17 residues in the CDR3. The CDR3 sequence: CSARGLAGGANTGELFF.

The rearrangement links TRBV30 to TRBJ2-1; the TCRdb call, TRBD2, lacks DNA for checking. The CDR3 consists of 15 residues. Looked up from germline, CDR1 is GTSNPN and CDR2 is SVGIG (reference sequence). The CDR3 loop reads CAWFSGRAVRNEQFF.

V is TRBV7-6 and J is TRBJ2-3; TCRdb's assignment of TRBD2 cannot be checked, as there is no DNA. The CDR3 sequence is 14 residues long. Germline V gene data show CDR1 as SGHVS and CDR2 as FNYEAQ. The CDR3 spells CASSYPGLWKTQYF.

The V gene is TRBV5-1, the J gene TRBJ1-3; TCRdb returns TRBD1, unconfirmable since there is no DNA. CDR3 length: 15 residues. Germline V CDR1 and CDR2: SGHRS, YFSETQ. CDR3 protein: CASSPSTGIGNTIYF.

The chain couples TRBV5-1 to TRBJ2-7; without DNA, the TCRdb call of TRBD1 cannot be checked. This CDR3 has 15 amino acids. Germline V lookup: CDR1 SGHRS, CDR2 YFSETQ. The CDR3: CASSWGQGASYEQYF. Full variable domain (rest looked up from reference TRBV5-1 and TRBJ2-7): KAGVTQTPRYLIKTRGQQVTLSCSPISGHRSVSWYQQTPGQGLQFLFEYFSETQRNKGNFPGRFSGRQFSNSRSEMNVSTLELGDSALYLCASSWGQGASYEQYFGPGTRLTVT.

The chain carries TRBV7-2 and TRBJ2-2; TCRdb's assignment of TRBD2 cannot be checked, as there is no DNA. The germline V gene encodes CDR1 SGHTA and CDR2 FQGNSA. The CDR3 length is 17 residues. The CDR3 loop reads CASSLRSTRMNTGELFF.